Presented here are 16 T cell receptor beta chains from one specimen sequenced in a study of tissue T cells after allogeneic stem cell transplantation. Only in-frame clones appear in the TCRdb table, and some are missing; sequencing was by immunoSEQ multiplex PCR. The data hold some 2,100 clones, with over 40% observed a single time. Time point meaning: mouse harvest day 14 after allogeneic transplant. Tail vein injection delivered 10^7 T-cell-depleted bone marrow cells and 10^6 splenic CD5+ T cells. Material: lymph node tissue. The receptor source for this set is a female BALB/c mouse given C57BL/6 T cells with graft-versus-host disease after an allogeneic hematopoietic cell transplant.

This clone has more than one count but fewer than ten. Mouse names are used for the genes. The CDR3 end is not reached by the read, which stops 1 residue before it; the germline J gene fills it in. The V call is TRBV12-1, the J call TRBJ2-2, with 7 bases fitting TRBD1. Losses at the gene ends were 4 bases for V and 0 bases for J; bases not matched to a gene: 4. The CDR3 contains 15 residues. The germline gives CDR1 SGHSN, CDR2 HYEKVE. CDR3 DNA (partial): TGTGCCAGCTCCCCGGACAGGTCAAACACCGGGCAGCTCTAC. Translation: CASSPDRSNTGQLY. The CDR3, in full, reads CASSPDRSNTGQLYF.

In the case of this clone: Mouse gene names apply. The CDR3 end lies 1 residue beyond the end of the read and is filled in from the germline J gene. The chain joins TRBV26 to TRBJ2-4; 9 bases line up with TRBD1. Germline lookup yields CDR1 KGHPV and CDR2 FQNQEV (reference sequence). The ends lost 4 bases at V and 0 bases at J; junction bases unmatched: 5. The CDR3 length is 16 residues. Partial CDR3 DNA: TGTGCCAGCAGTCCCCGGGACAGGGCAAGTCAAAACACCTTGTAC. Amino acid sequence: CASSPRDRASQNTLY. The whole CDR3 sequence is CASSPRDRASQNTLYF. Together with reference TRBV26 and TRBJ2-4, the CDR3 gives the full variable domain: NSKVIQTPRYLVKGQGQKAKMRCIPEKGHPVVFWYQQNKNNEFKFLINFQNQEVLQQIDMTEKRFSAECPSNSPCSLEIQSSEAGDSALYLCASSPRDRASQNTLYFGAGTRLSVL.

This clone was counted between two and nine times. Gene labels here are mouse ones. The CDR3 end lies 1 residue beyond the end of the read and is filled in from the germline J gene. V and J are TRBV16 and TRBJ2-7, with D perhaps TRBD1 or TRBD2 (6 bases each). V shed 1 base and J shed 7 bases, with 8 bases lying between them. CDR1 and CDR2 from the germline V gene are SGHSA and FRNQAP. This CDR3 contains 12 residues. CDR3 in amino acids: CASSLGGQEQYF. CDR3 DNA, as far as it was read: TGTGCAAGCAGCTTAGGGGGGCAGGAACAGTAC.

On this clone itself: Mouse gene names apply. The read gets to within 1 residue of the CDR3 end, and the germline J gene fills in the rest. The chain recombines TRBV26 with TRBJ1-1, with 7 bases that match TRBD1. This CDR3 spans 13 amino acids. Germline CDR1 KGHPV, CDR2 FQNQEV (reference sequence). Trimming cost V 5 bases and J 5 bases; bases outside gene matches: 5. The sequenced CDR3 bases are TGTGCCAGCAGTGACAGGGAGAGGACAGAAGTCTTC. Its protein is CASSDRERTEVF. The whole CDR3 region reads CASSDRERTEVFF.

A remark on this clone: All gene names here are mouse names. The read gets to within 1 residue of the CDR3 end, and the germline J gene fills in the rest. The chain is built from TRBV26 and TRBJ1-3; D remains ambiguous. Germline-derived CDR1 and CDR2 are KGHPV and FQNQEV (reference sequence). V gave up 3 bases and J gave up 0 bases, with 6 bases separating them. The CDR3 is 14 amino acids. CDR3 in amino acids: CASSLHLSGNTLYF. CDR3 DNA, as far as it was read: TGTGCCAGCAGTCTACACCTTTCTGGAAATACGCTCTAT.

A word on this clone: The germline and genes are mouse ones. The observed sequence ends 1 residue before the CDR3 terminus, with the missing tail filled in from the germline J gene. The chain couples TRBV23 to TRBJ2-5; the table calls TRBD1, which could not be checked here. Germline CDR1 reads KGHTA; CDR2 reads FQNQQP. The CDR3 has 13 amino acids. The sequenced part of the CDR3 DNA is TGCTCCAGCAGTCGAGACAGGGGAGACACCCAGTAC. As protein: CSSSRDRGDTQY. The whole CDR3 is CSSSRDRGDTQYF.

By share, this clone counts as large. The listed genes are named as in mouse. The read ends 1 residue shy of where the CDR3 ends; the end is completed using the germline J gene. The chain joins TRBV31 to TRBJ2-7; D might be TRBD2 (7 bases). Germline V CDR1 and CDR2: GKSSPN, SITVG. This CDR3 has 15 amino acids. V lost 4 bases and J lost 0, with 16 bases in between. The covered CDR3 bases are TGTGCCTGGACCGCGGGGGGGACAATCTCCTATGAACAGTAC. It encodes CAWTAGGTISYEQY. In full, the CDR3 reads CAWTAGGTISYEQYF.

This clone was seen more than once but under ten times. Here the gene names and germline are mouse. The read terminates 1 residue ahead of where the CDR3 ends, so the germline J gene completes it. V usage is TRBV3 and J usage is TRBJ2-7; 10 bases map to TRBD1. V lost 5 bases, J lost 0 bases, and 4 bases stayed unmatched. Germline values: CDR1 SNHLY, CDR2 FYNGKV (reference sequence). The CDR3 consists of 15 residues. CDR3 DNA, as far as it was read: TGTGCCAGCAGCCTGGACAGGGGGAGCTCCTATGAACAGTAC. This codes for CASSLDRGSSYEQY. The CDR3, in full, reads CASSLDRGSSYEQYF.

As for this clone: Gene names are mouse gene names. From the germline J gene comes the end of the CDR3, since the read stops 1 residue before it. The chain combines TRBV29 with TRBJ2-7; 10 bases match TRBD2. CDR1 and CDR2 (germline): MSHET, SYDVDS. This CDR3 region has 15 residues. V gave up 0 bases and J gave up 3 bases; unmatched junction bases: 2. The DNA read from the CDR3 is TGTGCTAGCAGTTTATCCACTGGGGGGGGCTATGAACAGTAC. It encodes CASSLSTGGGYEQY. From start to end, the CDR3 is CASSLSTGGGYEQYF. Complete variable domain (other parts from reference TRBV29 and TRBJ2-7): DMKVTQMPRYLIKRMGENVLLECGQDMSHETMYWYRQDPGLGLQLIYISYDVDSNSEGDIPKGYRVSRKKREHFSLILDSAKTNQTSVYFCASSLSTGGGYEQYFGPGTRLTVL.

With respect to this clone: Mouse names are used for the genes. From the germline J gene comes the end of the CDR3, since the read stops 1 residue before it. V usage is TRBV26 and J usage is TRBJ1-2; 9 bases agree with TRBD1. The germline gives CDR1 KGHPV, CDR2 FQNQEV (reference sequence). The CDR3 consists of 13 residues. The V and J ends lost 6 bases and 2 bases, in that order; junction bases with no gene match: 1. CDR3 DNA (partial): TGTGCCAGCAGCGGGACAGGGAACTCCGACTACACC. It encodes CASSGTGNSDYT. The complete CDR3 reads CASSGTGNSDYTF.

This clone qualifies as large. The genes are named according to mouse. The read falls 1 residue short of the CDR3 end, and the missing part is taken from the germline J gene. The gene calls are TRBV13-2 and TRBJ2-1, with a possible D match to TRBD1 (6 bases). The V gene lost 5 bases and the J gene lost 0 bases, with 12 bases spanning the gap. Per germline, CDR1 NNHNN and CDR2 SYGAGS (reference sequence). The CDR3 has 15 amino acids. The CDR3 protein is CASGSNRVNYAEQFF. The part of the CDR3 DNA that was read is TGTGCCAGCGGATCCAACAGGGTTAACTATGCTGAGCAGTTC.

In regard to this clone: The gene names given are mouse names. The read terminates 1 residue ahead of where the CDR3 ends, so the germline J gene completes it. The V gene is TRBV26, the J gene TRBJ2-1; D not certain. Trimming removed 2 bases from V and 0 bases from J, with 8 bases in between. Germline-derived CDR1 and CDR2 are KGHPV and FQNQEV (reference sequence). The CDR3 length is 15 residues. The CDR3 sequence is CASSLDNYNYAEQFF. The CDR3 DNA, read in part, is TGTGCCAGCAGTCTGGACAATTATAACTATGCTGAGCAGTTC.

In its sample, this clone was seen a few times. Gene labels here are mouse ones. CDR3 DNA, as far as it was read: TGTGCCAGCAGTCTGGTAGGACTGAACTATGCTGAGCAGTTC. Its translation: CASSLVGLNYAEQF. The entire CDR3 protein is CASSLVGLNYAEQFF. The chain combines TRBV26 with TRBJ2-1; the D gene is possibly TRBD2 (6 bases). The read falls 1 residue short of the CDR3 end, and the missing part is taken from the germline J gene. CDR3 length: 15 amino acids. Germline CDR1 and CDR2: KGHPV and FQNQEV (reference sequence). Trimming stripped 2 bases from V and 1 base from J, with 9 bases between.

Concerning this clone: The germline and genes are mouse ones. The missing CDR3 end, 1 residue past where the read stops, is filled in from the germline J gene. This sequence joins TRBV26 and TRBJ2-7, with 8 bases identical to TRBD1. CDR1 and CDR2 (germline): KGHPV, FQNQEV (reference sequence). The V and J ends lost 3 bases and 1 base, in that order; junction bases with no gene match: 2. The CDR3 has 14 residues. CDR3 sequence reads: CASSLGTGSYEQYF. CDR3 bases read: TGTGCCAGCAGTCTAGGGACAGGATCCTATGAACAGTAC.

There are a few counts of this clone. The genes and germline here are from mouse. The sequenced fragment ends 1 residue before the CDR3 boundary, so the rest is inferred from the germline J gene. The gene calls are TRBV5 and TRBJ1-1, with TRBD1 matching over 7 bases. Germline CDR1 and CDR2: LGHNA and YNLKQL (reference sequence). The junction had 6 bases not matched to a gene; V was cut back by 1 base and J by 4 bases. The CDR3 is 15 amino acids. The CDR3 protein is CASSQGGGGRTEVFF. The CDR3 DNA, read in part, is TGTGCCAGCAGCCAAGGAGGAGGGGGCCGCACAGAAGTCTTC.

A few counts support this clone. The genes are named according to mouse. The CDR3 end falls 1 residue outside the read, so it is completed with the germline J gene. The J gene is TRBJ2-7, the V gene TRBV3; 9 nucleotides agree with TRBD2. CDR3 length: 14 amino acids. The J segment lost 4 bases and the V segment lost 0 bases, leaving 1 base of the junction unmatched. CDR1 is SNHLY, CDR2 FYNGKV, per germline (reference sequence). The CDR3 bases that were read are TGTGCCAGCAGCTTAGCTGGGGGGGCATATGAACAGTAC. Protein sequence: CASSLAGGAYEQY. In full, the CDR3 reads CASSLAGGAYEQYF.